This T cell receptor (beta chain) emerged from a study of T cells in Graves' hyperthyroidism and ophthalmopathy. V was clipped by 5 bases and J by 9 bases; unmatched bases: 10. Germline V gene sequence: CDR1 SGHTA, CDR2 FQGNSA. The CDR3 is made up of 15 amino acids. Study-level findings and limits: Using 13 V-J features, a model discriminated ophthalmopathy from stable hyperthyroidism. Prediction of ophthalmopathy progression came a median roughly 6.7 months pre-onset.

Amplification yielded TCR beta CDR3 regions, with RNA transcripts as the source. Primed by the HTBI set, a first-round RT-PCR was run on the TCR CDR3. A single record per CDR3 protein comes from TCRdb applying MiXCR to the multiplex PCR reads. This table has 500,000 to 800,000 distinct CDR3 sequences, approximately 42% appearing once. Used for diagnoses were clinical symptoms, serum thyroxine and TRAb, thyroid ultrasound and orbital computed tomography. This clonotype was found a few times. Its target is unknown. The sample comprised peripheral blood or thyroid tissue (not recorded which). The TCR was taken from an adult man with Graves' disease, either hyperthyroidism or ophthalmopathy (not recorded which). The chain is built from TRBV7-2 and TRBJ2-5; 12 bases align to TRBD1. This CDR3 is CASSDGTGGRQPQYF. The CDR3 nucleotides read TGTGCCAGCAGCGATGGGACAGGGGGCAGGCAGCCCCAGTACTTC.